This T cell receptor (beta chain) originates from a study of Ad26.COV2.S vaccination and SARS-CoV-2 variants. TCRdb's copy holds only in-frame clones and misses some; the assay was immunoSEQ multiplex PCR. Of about 370,000 clones in the sample, approximately 91% were seen once. The length of the CDR3 is 15 residues. Per germline, CDR1 MNHEY and CDR2 SVGAGI. Between the trimmed V and J ends, which lost 0 bases and 0 bases, there was a span of 9 bases. Treatment in this sample: roughly 20 received Ad26.COV2.S at low or high dose, single or two shots; about 5 received placebo; per-sample allocation not given. Samples were taken on day 63 after the first vaccine or placebo injection.

The starting material was peripheral blood, obtained in a trial of Ad26.COV2.S vaccine versus placebo. The chain recombines TRBV6-5 with TRBJ2-7; D might be TRBD1 (5 bases). This TCR was sampled from a person aged 18-65 years who received the Ad26.COV2.S COVID-19 vaccine or a placebo. The CDR3 here is CASSYSDGASYEQYF. CDR3 DNA: TGTGCCAGCAGTTACTCCGATGGGGCCTCCTACGAGCAGTACTTC.